Within the sample, the clone carrying this T cell receptor beta chain is medium-sized. These data belong to a study of PD-1 blockade in classical Hodgkin lymphoma. All the patients suffered relapse after autologous stem cell transplantation, and brentuximab vedotin exposure differed. Sequenced by immunoSEQ multiplex PCR; TCRdb stores in-frame clones only, minus some. The repertoire holds thousands of clones, with 60% to 75% as singletons. This TCR derives from a human donor with classical Hodgkin lymphoma. This sample comprised peripheral blood mononuclear cells (PBMCs), obtained at baseline.

CDR3 sequence reads: CASSLVQVPSETQYF. For the CDR3, the DNA is TGTGCCAGCAGCTTGGTCCAGGTACCCTCTGAGACCCAGTACTTC. V is TRBV5-6 and J is TRBJ2-5; no reliable D call. This CDR3 is 15 amino acids long. With 0 bases removed from V and 5 bases from J, the gap between germline ends came to 14 bases. From germline, CDR1 is SGHDT and CDR2 YYEEEE.